This passage covers 10 T cell receptor beta chains from one sample sequenced in a study of Tregs in tolerant kidney transplant recipients. Assay: immunoSEQ multiplex PCR; the TCRdb copy retains only in-frame clones and omits some. In total, the table holds over 45,000 clones. The sequenced sample was CD4+ T cells from blood, obtained before the transplant. The source is a human donor who received a combined kidney and bone marrow transplant.

A word on this clone: The read finishes 3 residues shy of the CDR3 end, and the germline J gene is used to complete it. The chain joins TRBV7-9 to TRBJ2-1; a possible D gene is TRBD2 (6 bases). Trimming removed 1 base at V and 8 bases at J, with 12 bases between. The germline V gene encodes CDR1 SEHNR and CDR2 FQNEAQ (reference sequence). The length of the CDR3 is 14 residues. Partial CDR3 DNA: TGTGCCAGCAGCTTAGAACTAGCAGGAGATGAG. It specifies CASSLELAGDE. In full, the CDR3 reads CASSLELAGDEQFF.

In the case of this clone: The read ends 3 residues shy of where the CDR3 ends; the end is completed using the germline J gene. This chain connects TRBV7-3 to TRBJ2-6, with 7 bases identical to TRBD1. With V trimmed by 6 bases and J by 4 bases, 6 bases remained unmatched. The germline V gene encodes CDR1 SGHTA and CDR2 FQGTGA. This CDR3 comprises 15 residues. The DNA read from the CDR3 is TGTGCCAGCAGGTTGACAGGGAACGGGGCCAACGTC. Protein: CASRLTGNGANV. In full, the CDR3 reads CASRLTGNGANVLTF.

As concerns this clone: The sequence runs out 3 residues before the end of the CDR3; the remainder is reconstructed from the germline J gene. This chain links TRBV7-3 with TRBJ2-2, with 11 bases identical to TRBD2. V was clipped by 6 bases and J by 2 bases; unmatched bases: 5. CDR3 length: 16 amino acids. CDR1 and CDR2 from the germline V gene are SGHTA and FQGTGA. The CDR3 loop reads CASSLTSGVNTGELFF. The CDR3 DNA, read in part, is TGTGCCAGCAGTTTGACTAGCGGGGTTAACACCGGGGAG.

As for this clone: Read coverage stops 3 residues before the CDR3 terminus; the germline J gene supplies the remainder. The chain uses TRBV18 and TRBJ1-2; no reliable D call. This CDR3 spans 16 amino acids. The germline V and J ends were trimmed by 2 bases and 0 bases, with 13 bases remaining between them. Looked up from germline, CDR1 is KGHSH and CDR2 is LQKENI. CDR3 protein: CASSPLLSDSNYGYTF. The DNA read from the CDR3 is TGTGCCAGCTCACCATTATTGTCCGACTCTAACTATGGC.

A remark on this clone: The read gets to within 3 residues of the CDR3 end, and the germline J gene fills in the rest. The chain employs TRBV7-6 and TRBJ2-5, with a weak D call TRBD1 (8 bases). V lost 2 bases and J lost 1, with 17 bases in between. This CDR3 contains 17 residues. The germline gives CDR1 SGHVS, CDR2 FNYEAQ. The CDR3 loop is CASSLLGGGQAQETQYF. Partial CDR3 DNA: TGTGCCAGCAGCTTATTGGGGGGGGGACAGGCCCAAGAGACC.

As to this clone: Read coverage stops 3 residues before the CDR3 terminus; the germline J gene supplies the remainder. The chain links TRBV30 to TRBJ2-3; D not resolved. This CDR3 region has 12 residues. From germline, CDR1 is GTSNPN and CDR2 SVGIG (reference sequence). V lost 2 bases, J lost 0 bases, and 3 bases lay in between. The CDR3 reads CAWSSSTDTQYF. Incomplete CDR3 DNA: TGTGCCTGGAGTTCGAGCACAGATACG.

With regard to this clone: The read terminates 3 residues ahead of where the CDR3 ends, so the germline J gene completes it. The chain uses TRBV7-3 and TRBJ2-3; TRBD2 agrees at 14 bases. V dropped 0 bases and J dropped 8; count of bases not matched to a gene: 7. This CDR3 is built from 17 residues. Germline CDR1 is SGHTA and CDR2 is FQGTGA. CDR3 loop: CASSLTGTSGSRGTQYF. Incomplete CDR3 DNA: TGTGCCAGCAGCTTAACTGGGACTAGCGGGAGTCGTGGTACG.

In regard to this clone: The read ends 3 residues shy of where the CDR3 ends; the end is completed using the germline J gene. The J gene is TRBJ2-7, the V gene TRBV20-1; TRBD2 agrees at 7 bases. This CDR3 is 15 amino acids long. Germline V gene lookup returns CDR1 DFQATT and CDR2 SNEGSKA (reference sequence). Trimming removed 0 bases from V and 6 bases from J; junction bases left unmatched: 11. The CDR3 is CSARDGERDSTEQYF. CDR3 DNA (partial): TGCAGTGCTAGAGATGGAGAGCGGGATAGCACCGAG.

As for this clone: The read gets to within 3 residues of the CDR3 end, and the germline J gene fills in the rest. The chain is built from TRBV6-7 and TRBJ2-1; D is perhaps TRBD1 (6 bases). TRBV6-7 is known as an ORF, though its function is uncertain. This CDR3 contains 17 residues. Between the trimmed V and J ends, which lost 0 bases and 6 bases, there was a span of 18 bases. Partial CDR3 DNA: TGTGCCAGCAGTTACTCTACAGGGATCTCCGGGGCCAATGAG. This translates into CASSYSTGISGANE. The whole CDR3 protein is CASSYSTGISGANEQFF.

About this clone itself: Coverage ceases 3 residues before the CDR3 finishes, and the germline J gene fills in the end. The V gene is TRBV5-1, the J gene TRBJ2-4; D is perhaps TRBD1 (6 bases). Germline V gives CDR1 SGHRS, CDR2 YFSETQ. V dropped 4 bases and J dropped 0 bases, with 11 bases sitting between them. The CDR3 is 15 residues long. The chain's CDR3 is CASSTGTLAKNIQYF. The CDR3 DNA, read in part, is TGCGCCAGCAGCACAGGGACCCTAGCCAAAAACATT.